Below, 6 T cell receptor beta chains from the same sample are listed, as sequenced in a study of OX40 agonist ivuxolimab in advanced cancers. The library came from the immunoSEQ multiplex PCR assay. TCRdb's version of the immuneACCESS table is confined to in-frame rearrangements and falls short of the full clone set. An unresolved V gene accounts for under half of the shortfall where checked; the remainder is of unknown origin. In this sample the table shows roughly 100,000 clones, roughly 80% of which occur a single time. Of the sample, around 1.1% falls within the top ten clones. Sequenced here: CD4+ or CD8+ T cells sorted from blood, sampled in a trial of the OX40 agonist ivuxolimab. The receptors here all came from an adult with an advanced solid tumor such as melanoma, head and neck, liver or kidney cancer.

This sequence joins TRBV7-8 and TRBJ2-5; tentatively, D is TRBD1 (5 bases). V dropped 1 base and J dropped 7 bases, with 13 bases sitting between them. Germline V lookup: CDR1 SGHVS, CDR2 FQNEAQ. CDR3 length equals 14 residues. The CDR3: CASSLGSGQGTQYF. For the CDR3, the DNA is TGTGCCAGCAGCTTAGGTTCAGGCCAGGGGACCCAGTACTTC.

The J gene is TRBJ2-7, the V gene TRBV6-6, with D possibly TRBD1 on 5 matching bases. The CDR3 contains 11 residues. Germline values: CDR1 MNHNY, CDR2 SVGAGI (reference sequence). V was pared by 6 bases and J by 7 bases, with 10 bases between. This chain's CDR3 is CASRKGVEQYF. Written as DNA, the CDR3 is TGTGCCAGCAGGAAAGGGGTAGAGCAGTACTTC.

The chain uses TRBV19 and TRBJ2-3; D gene ambiguous. Germline V gene data show CDR1 as LNHDA and CDR2 as SQIVND (reference sequence). Trimming cost V 7 bases and J 2 bases, with 4 bases left between them. This CDR3 is 11 amino acids long. CDR3 DNA sequence: TGTGCCAGTACTAACACAGATACGCAGTATTTT. It translates to CASTNTDTQYF.

The rearrangement joins TRBV7-2 to TRBJ1-1; D is ambiguous. V shed 6 bases and J shed 3 bases, with 11 bases lying between them. CDR1 is SGHTA, CDR2 FQGNSA, per germline. The CDR3 sequence is 13 residues long. The CDR3 sequence: CASRNNLDTEAFF. The CDR3 coding sequence is TGTGCCAGCAGGAATAATCTTGACACTGAAGCTTTCTTT.

At least ten counts were recorded for this clone. This chain links TRBV14 with TRBJ1-1, with D maybe TRBD1 (6 bases). Trimming cost V 5 bases and J 1 base, with 8 bases left between them. The CDR3 runs 13 residues. CDR1 and CDR2 (germline): SGHDN, FVKESK. CDR3 DNA: TGTGCCAGCAGCTTACAGGGGAACACTGAAGCTTTCTTT. Protein: CASSLQGNTEAFF.

In this sample, this clone turned up a few times. The chain recombines TRBV7-3 with TRBJ1-2; the match to TRBD1 covers 9 bases. Losses at the gene ends were 4 bases for V and 7 bases for J; bases not matched to a gene: 4. The CDR3 consists of 13 residues. Germline loops: CDR1 SGHTA, CDR2 FQGTGA. CDR3 coding DNA: TGTGCCAGCAGCTCGGGACAGGGACGTGGCTACACCTTC. Protein product: CASSSGQGRGYTF.